The 2 T cell receptor beta chains listed next were all sequenced from one sample in a study of technical replicates of blood from a handful of donors. Profiled with immunoSEQ multiplex PCR; TCRdb holds only in-frame clones, not every one. Found here are about 75,000 clones, around 97% of them singletons; the top ten hold around 0.3%. The sample consisted of T cells isolated from PBMCs. These receptors originate from a human donor in good health.

The J gene is TRBJ2-7, the V gene TRBV2; D may be TRBD1 (6 bases). The V gene's germline CDR1 is SNHLY and CDR2 FYNNEI. The CDR3 has 13 residues. Trimming shortened V by 10 bases and J by 3 bases, and 16 bases separated the two germline ends. CDR3 sequence (DNA): TGTGCCAAACCCCGGGACAAGGACTACGAGCAGTACTTC. Translated, it gives CAKPRDKDYEQYF.

The rearrangement uses TRBV20-1 and TRBJ1-2; D call uncertain. Deletions cut 4 bases from V and 7 bases from J, with 7 bases between. CDR1 is DFQATT, CDR2 SNEGSKA, per germline (reference sequence). The CDR3 covers 10 residues. CDR3 nucleotide sequence: TGCAGTGCTACGGAGAGTGGCTACACCTTC. This encodes CSATESGYTF.